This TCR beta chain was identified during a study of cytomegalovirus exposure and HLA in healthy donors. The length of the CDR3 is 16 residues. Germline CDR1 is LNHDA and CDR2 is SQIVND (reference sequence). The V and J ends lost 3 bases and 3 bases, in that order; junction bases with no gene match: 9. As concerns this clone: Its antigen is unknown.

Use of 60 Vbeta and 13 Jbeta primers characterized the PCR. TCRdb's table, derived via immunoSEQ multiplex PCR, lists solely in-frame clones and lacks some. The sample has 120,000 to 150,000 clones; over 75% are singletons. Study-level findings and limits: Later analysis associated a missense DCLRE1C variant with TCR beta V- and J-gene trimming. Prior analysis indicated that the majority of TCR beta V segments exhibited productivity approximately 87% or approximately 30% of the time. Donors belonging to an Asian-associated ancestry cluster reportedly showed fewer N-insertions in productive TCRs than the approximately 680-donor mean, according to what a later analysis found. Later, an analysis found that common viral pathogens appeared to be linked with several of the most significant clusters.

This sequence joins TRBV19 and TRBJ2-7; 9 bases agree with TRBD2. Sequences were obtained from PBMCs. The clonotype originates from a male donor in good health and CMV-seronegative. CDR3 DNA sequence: TGTGCCAGTAGTATGATGGCTAGCGGGACCGACTACGAGCAGTACTTC. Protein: CASSMMASGTDYEQYF. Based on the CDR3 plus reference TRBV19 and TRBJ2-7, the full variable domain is DGGITQSPKYLFRKEGQNVTLSCEQNLNHDAMYWYRQDPGQGLRLIYYSQIVNDFQKGDIAEGYSVSREKKESFPLTVTSAQKNPTAFYLCASSMMASGTDYEQYFGPGTRLTVT.